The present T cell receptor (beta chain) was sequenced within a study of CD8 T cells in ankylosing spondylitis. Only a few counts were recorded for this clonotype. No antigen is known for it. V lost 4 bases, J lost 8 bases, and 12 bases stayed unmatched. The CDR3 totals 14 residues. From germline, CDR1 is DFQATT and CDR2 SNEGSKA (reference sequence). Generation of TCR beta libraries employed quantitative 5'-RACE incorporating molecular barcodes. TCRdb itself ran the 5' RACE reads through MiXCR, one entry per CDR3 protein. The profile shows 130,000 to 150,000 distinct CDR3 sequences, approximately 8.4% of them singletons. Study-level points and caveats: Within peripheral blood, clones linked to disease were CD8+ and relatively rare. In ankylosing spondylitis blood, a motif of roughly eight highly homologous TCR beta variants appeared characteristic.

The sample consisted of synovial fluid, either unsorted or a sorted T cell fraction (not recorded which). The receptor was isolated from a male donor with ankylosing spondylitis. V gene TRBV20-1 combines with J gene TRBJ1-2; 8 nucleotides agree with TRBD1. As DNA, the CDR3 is TGCAGTGCTACCCCCGGAACAGGGGGACGGGGCTACACCTTC. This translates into CSATPGTGGRGYTF.